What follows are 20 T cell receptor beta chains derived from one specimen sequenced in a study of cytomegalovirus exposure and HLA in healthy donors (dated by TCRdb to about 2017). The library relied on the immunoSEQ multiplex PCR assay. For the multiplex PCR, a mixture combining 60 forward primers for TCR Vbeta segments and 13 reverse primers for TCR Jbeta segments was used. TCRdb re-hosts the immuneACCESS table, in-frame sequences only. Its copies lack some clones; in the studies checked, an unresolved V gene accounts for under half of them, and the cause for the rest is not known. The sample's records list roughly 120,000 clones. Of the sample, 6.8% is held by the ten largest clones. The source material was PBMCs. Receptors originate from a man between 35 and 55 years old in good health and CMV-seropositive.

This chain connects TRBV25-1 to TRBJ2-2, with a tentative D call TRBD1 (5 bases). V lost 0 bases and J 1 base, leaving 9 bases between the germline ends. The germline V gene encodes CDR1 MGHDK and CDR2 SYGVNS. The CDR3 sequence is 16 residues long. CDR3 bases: TGTGCCAGCAGTGAATATCTAGGACAGAACACCGGGGAGCTGTTTTTT. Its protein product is CASSEYLGQNTGELFF. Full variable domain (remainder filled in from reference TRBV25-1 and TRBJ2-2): EADIYQTPRYLVIGTGKKITLECSQTMGHDKMYWYQQDPGMELHLIHYSYGVNSTEKGDLSSESTVSRIRTEHFPLTLESARPSHTSQYLCASSEYLGQNTGELFFGEGSRLTVL.

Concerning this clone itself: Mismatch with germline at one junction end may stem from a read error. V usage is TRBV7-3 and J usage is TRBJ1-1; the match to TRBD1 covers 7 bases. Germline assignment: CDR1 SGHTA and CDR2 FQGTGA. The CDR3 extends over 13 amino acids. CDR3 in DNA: TGTGTCAGCAGCTTACAGGGGCGCACTGAAGCTTTCTTT. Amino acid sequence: CVSSLQGRTEAFF.

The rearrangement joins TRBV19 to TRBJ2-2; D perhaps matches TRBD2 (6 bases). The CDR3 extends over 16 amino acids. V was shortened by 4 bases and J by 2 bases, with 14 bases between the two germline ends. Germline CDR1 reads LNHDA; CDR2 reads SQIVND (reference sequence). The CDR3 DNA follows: TGTGCCAGTAGTAGCCCTGGCGGGGCAAACACCGGGGAGCTGTTTTTT. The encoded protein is CASSSPGGANTGELFF.

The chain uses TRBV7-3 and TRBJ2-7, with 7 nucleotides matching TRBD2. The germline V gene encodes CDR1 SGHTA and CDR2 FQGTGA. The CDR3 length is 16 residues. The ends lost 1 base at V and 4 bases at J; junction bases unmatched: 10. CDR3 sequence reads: CASSLNRPGGGYEQYF. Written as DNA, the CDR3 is TGTGCCAGCAGCTTAAACAGACCGGGAGGCGGATACGAGCAGTACTTC.

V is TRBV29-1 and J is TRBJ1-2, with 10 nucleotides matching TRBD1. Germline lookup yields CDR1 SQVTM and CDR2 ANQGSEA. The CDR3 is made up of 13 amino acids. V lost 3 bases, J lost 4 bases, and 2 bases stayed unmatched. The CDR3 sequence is CSVDWDRGYGYTF. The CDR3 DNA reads TGCAGCGTTGACTGGGACAGGGGCTATGGCTACACCTTC.

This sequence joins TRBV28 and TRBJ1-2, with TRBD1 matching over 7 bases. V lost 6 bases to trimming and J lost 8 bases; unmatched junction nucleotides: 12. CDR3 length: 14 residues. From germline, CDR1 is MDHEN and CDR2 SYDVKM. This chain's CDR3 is CASSLLLGGGGYTF. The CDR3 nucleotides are TGTGCCAGCAGCCTACTCCTAGGGGGCGGGGGCTACACCTTC.

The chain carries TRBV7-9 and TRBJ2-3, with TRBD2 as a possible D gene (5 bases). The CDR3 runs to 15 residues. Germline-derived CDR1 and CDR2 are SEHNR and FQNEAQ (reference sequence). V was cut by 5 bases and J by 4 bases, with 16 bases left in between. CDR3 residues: CASSHRALAADTQYF. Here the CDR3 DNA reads TGTGCCAGCAGCCACCGGGCCCTAGCCGCAGATACGCAGTATTTT.

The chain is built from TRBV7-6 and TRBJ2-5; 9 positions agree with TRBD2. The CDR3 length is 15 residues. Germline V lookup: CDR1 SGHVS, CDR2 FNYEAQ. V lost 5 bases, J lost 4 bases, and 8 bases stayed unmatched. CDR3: CASSGSGSSRETQYF. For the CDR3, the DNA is TGTGCCAGCAGCGGTAGCGGGAGTTCGAGAGAGACCCAGTACTTC.

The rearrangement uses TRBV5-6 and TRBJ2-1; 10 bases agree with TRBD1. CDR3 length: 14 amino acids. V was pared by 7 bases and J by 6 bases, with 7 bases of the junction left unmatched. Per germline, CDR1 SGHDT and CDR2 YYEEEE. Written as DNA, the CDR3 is TGTGCCAGCGGCCGGGACAGGGGTGTCAATGAGCAGTTCTTC. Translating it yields CASGRDRGVNEQFF.

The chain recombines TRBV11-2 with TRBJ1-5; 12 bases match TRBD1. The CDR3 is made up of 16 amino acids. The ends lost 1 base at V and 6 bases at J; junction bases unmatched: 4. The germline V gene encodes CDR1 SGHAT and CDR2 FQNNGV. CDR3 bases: TGTGCCAGCAGCTTAGGGGACAGGGGGCTCGGTCAGCCCCAGCATTTT. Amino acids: CASSLGDRGLGQPQHF.

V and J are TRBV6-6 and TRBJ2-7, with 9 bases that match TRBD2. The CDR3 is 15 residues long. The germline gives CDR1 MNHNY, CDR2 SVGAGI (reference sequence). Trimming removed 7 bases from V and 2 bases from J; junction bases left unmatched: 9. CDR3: CASIFGPSGTYEQYF. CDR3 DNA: TGTGCCAGCATCTTTGGGCCTAGCGGGACCTACGAGCAGTACTTC.

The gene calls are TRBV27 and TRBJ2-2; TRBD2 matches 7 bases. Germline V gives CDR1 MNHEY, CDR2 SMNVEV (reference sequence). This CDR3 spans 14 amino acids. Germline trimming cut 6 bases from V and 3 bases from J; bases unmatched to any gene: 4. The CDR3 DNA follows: TGTGCCAGCAGGGAGGGAGGGGACACCGGGGAGCTGTTTTTT. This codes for CASREGGDTGELFF.

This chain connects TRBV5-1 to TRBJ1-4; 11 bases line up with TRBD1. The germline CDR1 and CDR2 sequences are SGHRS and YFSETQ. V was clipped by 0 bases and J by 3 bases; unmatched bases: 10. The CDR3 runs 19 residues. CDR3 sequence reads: CASSLAGQGAGRANEKLFF. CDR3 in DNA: TGCGCCAGCAGCTTGGCCGGACAGGGGGCAGGGCGGGCTAATGAAAAACTGTTTTTT.

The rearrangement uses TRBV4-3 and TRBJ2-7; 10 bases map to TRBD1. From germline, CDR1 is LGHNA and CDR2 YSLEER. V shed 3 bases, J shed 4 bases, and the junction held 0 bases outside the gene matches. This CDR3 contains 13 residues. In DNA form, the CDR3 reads TGCGCCAGCAGCCAGGACAGGGGGTACGAGCAGTACTTC. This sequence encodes CASSQDRGYEQYF.

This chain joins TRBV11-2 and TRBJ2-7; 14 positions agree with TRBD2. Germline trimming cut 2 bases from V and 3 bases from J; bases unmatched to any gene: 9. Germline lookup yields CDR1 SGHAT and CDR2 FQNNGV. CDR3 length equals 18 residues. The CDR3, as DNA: TGTGCCAGCAGCTTATACGGGACTAGCGGGAGTCGGGGCTACGAGCAGTACTTC. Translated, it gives CASSLYGTSGSRGYEQYF.

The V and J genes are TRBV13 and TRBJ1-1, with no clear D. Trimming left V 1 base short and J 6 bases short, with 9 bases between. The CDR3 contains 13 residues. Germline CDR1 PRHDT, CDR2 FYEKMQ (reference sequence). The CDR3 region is CASSLAGVPEAFF. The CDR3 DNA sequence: TGTGCCAGCAGCTTAGCCGGGGTACCTGAAGCTTTCTTT.

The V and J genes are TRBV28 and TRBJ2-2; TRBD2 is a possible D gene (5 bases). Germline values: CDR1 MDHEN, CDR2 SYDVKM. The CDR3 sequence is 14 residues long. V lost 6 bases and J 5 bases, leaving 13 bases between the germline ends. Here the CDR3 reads CASSNPLVTGELFF. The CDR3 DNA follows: TGTGCCAGCAGCAACCCACTAGTAACCGGGGAGCTGTTTTTT.

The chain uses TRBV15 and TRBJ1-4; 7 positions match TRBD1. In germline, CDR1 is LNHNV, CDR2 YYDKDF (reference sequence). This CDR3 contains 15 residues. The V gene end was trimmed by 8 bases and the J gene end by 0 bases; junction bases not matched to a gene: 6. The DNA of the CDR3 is TGTGCCACCTCACAGGGGCCCGCAACTAATGAAAAACTGTTTTTT. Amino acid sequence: CATSQGPATNEKLFF.

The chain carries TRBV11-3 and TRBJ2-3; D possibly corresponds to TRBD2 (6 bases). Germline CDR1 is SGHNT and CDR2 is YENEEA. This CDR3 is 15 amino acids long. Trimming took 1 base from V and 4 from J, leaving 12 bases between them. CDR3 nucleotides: TGTGCCAGCAGCTTAGCGGGAGAGTATTCAGATACGCAGTATTTT. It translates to CASSLAGEYSDTQYF.

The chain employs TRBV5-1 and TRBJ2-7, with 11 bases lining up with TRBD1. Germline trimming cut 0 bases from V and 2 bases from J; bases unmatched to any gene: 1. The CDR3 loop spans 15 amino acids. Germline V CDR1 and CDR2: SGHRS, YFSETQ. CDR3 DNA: TGCGCCAGCAGCTTGGCGGGACAGGGGGCCTACGAGCAGTACTTC. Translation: CASSLAGQGAYEQYF.